This entry describes one T cell receptor (beta chain). The CDR3 has 15 amino acids. The germline V and J ends were trimmed by 1 base and 8 bases, with 15 bases remaining between them. Germline-derived CDR1 and CDR2 are LGHDT and YNNKEL (reference sequence). These data originate in a study of blood T cell repertoires in COVID-19. This table comes from immunoSEQ multiplex PCR, and its TCRdb copy is limited to in-frame clones, with some not included. The sample shows 60,000 to 85,000 clones, 90% to 95% of them seen only once. Seattle's enrolled individuals joined amid active infection and were then monitored longitudinally.

The chain joins TRBV3-1 (or the pseudogene TRBV3-2) to TRBJ2-1, with TRBD2 as a possible D gene (5 bases). This clonotype was obtained from a man in his forties or fifties with COVID-19, enrolled during active disease. Source material: peripheral blood. In nucleotides, the CDR3 is TGTGCCAGCAGCCAAGGCTTCGGGGTTGGCGATGAGCAGTTCTTC. As protein: CASSQGFGVGDEQFF.